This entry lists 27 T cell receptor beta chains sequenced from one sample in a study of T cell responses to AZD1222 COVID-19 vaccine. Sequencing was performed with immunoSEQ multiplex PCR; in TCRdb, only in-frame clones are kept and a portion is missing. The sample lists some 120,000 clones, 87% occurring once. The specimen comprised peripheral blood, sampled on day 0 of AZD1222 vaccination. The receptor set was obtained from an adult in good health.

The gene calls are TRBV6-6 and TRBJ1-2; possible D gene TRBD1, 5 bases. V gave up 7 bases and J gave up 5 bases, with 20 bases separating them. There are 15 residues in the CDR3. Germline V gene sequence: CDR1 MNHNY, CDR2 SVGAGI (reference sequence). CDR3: CASTTPRGERYGYTF. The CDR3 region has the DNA TGTGCCAGCACCACCCCTCGAGGGGAGCGGTATGGCTACACCTTC.

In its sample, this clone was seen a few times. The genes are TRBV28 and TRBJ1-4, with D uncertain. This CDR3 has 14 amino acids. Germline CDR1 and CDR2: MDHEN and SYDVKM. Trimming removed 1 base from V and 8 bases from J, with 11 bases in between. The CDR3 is CASSLSGVGEKLFF. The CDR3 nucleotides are TGTGCCAGCAGTTTATCTGGGGTAGGGGAAAAACTGTTTTTT.

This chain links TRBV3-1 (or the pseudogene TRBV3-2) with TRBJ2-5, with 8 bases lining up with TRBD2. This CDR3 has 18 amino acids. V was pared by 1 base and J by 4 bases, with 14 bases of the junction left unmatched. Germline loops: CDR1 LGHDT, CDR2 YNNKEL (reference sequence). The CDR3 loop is CASSQGLNSGNSRETQYF. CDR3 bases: TGTGCCAGCAGCCAAGGTTTGAATAGCGGGAATTCACGAGAGACCCAGTACTTC.

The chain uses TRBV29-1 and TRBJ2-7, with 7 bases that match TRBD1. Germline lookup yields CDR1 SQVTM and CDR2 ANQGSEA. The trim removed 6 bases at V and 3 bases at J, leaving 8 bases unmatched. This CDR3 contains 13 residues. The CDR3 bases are TGCAGCGTCCAACCCGACAGGGACTACGAGCAGTACTTC. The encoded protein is CSVQPDRDYEQYF.

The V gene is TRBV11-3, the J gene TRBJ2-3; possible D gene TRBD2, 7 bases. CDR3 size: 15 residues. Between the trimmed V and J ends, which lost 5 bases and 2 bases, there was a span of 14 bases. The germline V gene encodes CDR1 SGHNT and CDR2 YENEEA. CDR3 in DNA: TGTGCCAGCAGCCTAGGGCGGGGGCCCACAGATACGCAGTATTTT. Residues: CASSLGRGPTDTQYF.

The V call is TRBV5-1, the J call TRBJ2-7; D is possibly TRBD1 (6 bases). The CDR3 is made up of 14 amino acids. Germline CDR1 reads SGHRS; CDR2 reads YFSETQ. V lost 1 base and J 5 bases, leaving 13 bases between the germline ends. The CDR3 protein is CASSLRPGAHEQYF. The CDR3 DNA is TGCGCCAGCAGCTTGAGACCAGGGGCACACGAGCAGTACTTC.

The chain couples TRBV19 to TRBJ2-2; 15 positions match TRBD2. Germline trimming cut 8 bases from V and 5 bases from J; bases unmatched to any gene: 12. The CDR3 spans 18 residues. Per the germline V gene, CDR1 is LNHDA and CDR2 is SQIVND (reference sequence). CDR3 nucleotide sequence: TGTGCCAGTCTCCGGCTGGGACTAGCGGGAGGTAAAACCGGGGAGCTGTTTTTT. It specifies CASLRLGLAGGKTGELFF.

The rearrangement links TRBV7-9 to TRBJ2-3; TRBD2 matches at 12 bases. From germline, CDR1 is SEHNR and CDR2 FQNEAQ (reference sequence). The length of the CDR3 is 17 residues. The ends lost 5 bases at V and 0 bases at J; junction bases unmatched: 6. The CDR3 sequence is CASSGQGTSGSTDTQYF. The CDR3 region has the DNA TGTGCCAGCAGCGGCCAAGGGACTAGCGGGAGCACAGATACGCAGTATTTT.

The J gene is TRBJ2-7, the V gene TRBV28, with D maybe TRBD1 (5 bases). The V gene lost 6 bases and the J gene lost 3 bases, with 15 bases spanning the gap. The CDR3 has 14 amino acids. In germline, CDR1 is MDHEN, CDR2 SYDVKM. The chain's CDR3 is CASRTQGEDYEQYF. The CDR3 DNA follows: TGTGCCAGCAGGACCCAGGGTGAGGACTACGAGCAGTACTTC.

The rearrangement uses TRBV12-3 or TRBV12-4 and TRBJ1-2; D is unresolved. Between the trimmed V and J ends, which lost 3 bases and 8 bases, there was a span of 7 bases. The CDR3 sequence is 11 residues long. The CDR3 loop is CASSFREGYTF. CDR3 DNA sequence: TGTGCCAGCAGTTTTAGGGAGGGCTACACCTTC.

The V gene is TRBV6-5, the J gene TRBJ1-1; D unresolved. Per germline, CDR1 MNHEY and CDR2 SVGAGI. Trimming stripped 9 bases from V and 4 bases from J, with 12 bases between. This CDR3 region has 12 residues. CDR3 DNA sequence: TGTGCCAGTTGGGGTATAGGCACTGAAGCTTTCTTT. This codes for CASWGIGTEAFF.

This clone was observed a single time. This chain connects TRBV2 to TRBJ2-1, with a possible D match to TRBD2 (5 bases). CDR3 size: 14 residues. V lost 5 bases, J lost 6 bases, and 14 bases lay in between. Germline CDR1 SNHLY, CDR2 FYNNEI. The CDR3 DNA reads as TGTGCCAGCAGTAGAGTTGGGAGCGGCAATGAGCAGTTCTTC. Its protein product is CASSRVGSGNEQFF.

The CDR3 region is CASSFLGSTDTQYF. Written as DNA, the CDR3 is TGTGCCAGCAGCTTTCTAGGTAGCACAGATACGCAGTATTTT. This chain links TRBV11-2 with TRBJ2-3, with no clear D. V was cut by 3 bases and J by 0 bases, with 7 bases left in between. There are 14 residues in the CDR3. The germline gives CDR1 SGHAT, CDR2 FQNNGV.

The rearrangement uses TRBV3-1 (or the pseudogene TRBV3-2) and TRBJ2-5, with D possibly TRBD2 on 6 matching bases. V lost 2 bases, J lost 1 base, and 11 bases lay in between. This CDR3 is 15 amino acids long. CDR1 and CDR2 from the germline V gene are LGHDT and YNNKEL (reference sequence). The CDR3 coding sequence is TGTGCCAGCAGCCAACTAACTAGCAGCCAAGAGACCCAGTACTTC. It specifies CASSQLTSSQETQYF.

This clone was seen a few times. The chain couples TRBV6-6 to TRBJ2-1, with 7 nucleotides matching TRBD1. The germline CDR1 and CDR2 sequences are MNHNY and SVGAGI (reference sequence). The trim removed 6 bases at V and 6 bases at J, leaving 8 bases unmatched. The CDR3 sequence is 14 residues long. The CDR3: CASRPGQARNEQFF. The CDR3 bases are TGTGCCAGCAGACCTGGACAGGCGCGCAATGAGCAGTTCTTC.

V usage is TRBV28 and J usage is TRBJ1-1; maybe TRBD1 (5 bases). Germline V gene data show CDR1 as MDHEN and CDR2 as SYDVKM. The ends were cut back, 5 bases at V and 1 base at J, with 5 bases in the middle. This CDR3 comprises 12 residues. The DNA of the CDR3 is TGTGCCAGCAGTAGGGGGAACACTGAAGCTTTCTTT. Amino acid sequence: CASSRGNTEAFF.

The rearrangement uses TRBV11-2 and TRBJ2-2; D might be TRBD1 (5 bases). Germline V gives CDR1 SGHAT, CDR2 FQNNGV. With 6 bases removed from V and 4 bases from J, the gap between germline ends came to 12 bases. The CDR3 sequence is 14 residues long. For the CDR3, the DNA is TGTGCCAGCAGGTCCACAGGTACCACCGGGGAGCTGTTTTTT. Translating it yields CASRSTGTTGELFF.

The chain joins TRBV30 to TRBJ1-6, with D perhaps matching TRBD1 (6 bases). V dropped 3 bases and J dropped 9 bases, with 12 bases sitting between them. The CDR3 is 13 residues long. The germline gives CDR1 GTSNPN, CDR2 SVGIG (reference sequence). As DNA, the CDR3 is TGTGCCTGGAGCCGGGGAGGGGGTTCACCCCTCCACTTT. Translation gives CAWSRGGGSPLHF.

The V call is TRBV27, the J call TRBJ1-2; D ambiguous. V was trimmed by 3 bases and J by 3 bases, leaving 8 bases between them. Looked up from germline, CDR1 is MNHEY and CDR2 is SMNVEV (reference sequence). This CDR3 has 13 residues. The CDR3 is CASSFWGDYGYTF. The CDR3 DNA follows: TGTGCCAGCAGTTTTTGGGGAGACTATGGCTACACCTTC.

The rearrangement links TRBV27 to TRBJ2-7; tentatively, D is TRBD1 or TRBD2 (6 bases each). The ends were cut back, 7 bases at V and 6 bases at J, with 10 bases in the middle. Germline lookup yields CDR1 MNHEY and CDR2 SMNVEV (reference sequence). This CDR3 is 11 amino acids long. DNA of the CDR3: TGTGCCAGCAAATCGGGGGCCGAGCAGTACTTC. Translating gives CASKSGAEQYF.

The chain's CDR3 is CSASGSGGLDSPSHYNEQFF. In DNA form, the CDR3 reads TGCAGTGCTAGTGGTAGCGGGGGGCTGGATTCGCCCTCACACTACAATGAGCAGTTCTTC. V and J are TRBV20-1 and TRBJ2-1; 10 bases align to TRBD2. This CDR3 region has 20 residues. Germline V gene sequence: CDR1 DFQATT, CDR2 SNEGSKA (reference sequence). V lost 3 bases and J lost 3; bases outside the gene matches: 20.

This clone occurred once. DNA of the CDR3: TGCGCCAGCAGCTTGGAGGCCGGGGCCTACAATGAGCAGTTCTTC. This translates into CASSLEAGAYNEQFF. This sequence joins TRBV5-1 and TRBJ2-1; a possible D gene is TRBD2 (5 bases). CDR3 size: 15 residues. The V gene's germline CDR1 is SGHRS and CDR2 YFSETQ. Trimming removed 0 bases from V and 2 bases from J, with 9 bases in between.

The CDR3 loop is CASSSGDRGRNTEAFF. CDR3 in DNA: TGTGCCAGTAGTTCCGGGGACAGGGGACGGAACACTGAAGCTTTCTTT. The J gene is TRBJ1-1, the V gene TRBV19; 10 bases are a match to TRBD1. The germline CDR1 and CDR2 sequences are LNHDA and SQIVND (reference sequence). The junction had 7 bases not matched to a gene; V was cut back by 5 bases and J by 1 base. There are 16 residues in the CDR3.

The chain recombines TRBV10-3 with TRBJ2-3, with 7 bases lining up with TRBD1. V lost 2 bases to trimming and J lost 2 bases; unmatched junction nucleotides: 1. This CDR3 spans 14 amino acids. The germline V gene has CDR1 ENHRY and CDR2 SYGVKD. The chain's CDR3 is CAISETGDTDTQYF. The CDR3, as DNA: TGTGCCATCAGTGAGACAGGGGACACAGATACGCAGTATTTT.

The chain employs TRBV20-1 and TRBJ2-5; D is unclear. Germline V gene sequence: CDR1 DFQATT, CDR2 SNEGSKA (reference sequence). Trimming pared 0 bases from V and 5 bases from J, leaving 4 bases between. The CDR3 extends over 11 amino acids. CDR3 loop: CSARDHETQYF. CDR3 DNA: TGCAGTGCTAGAGATCATGAGACCCAGTACTTC.

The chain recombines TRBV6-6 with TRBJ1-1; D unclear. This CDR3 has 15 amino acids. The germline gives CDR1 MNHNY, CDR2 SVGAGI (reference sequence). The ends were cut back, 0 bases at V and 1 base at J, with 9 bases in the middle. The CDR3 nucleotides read TGTGCCAGCAGTTACTCGGGCTCCGGGAACACTGAAGCTTTCTTT. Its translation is CASSYSGSGNTEAFF.

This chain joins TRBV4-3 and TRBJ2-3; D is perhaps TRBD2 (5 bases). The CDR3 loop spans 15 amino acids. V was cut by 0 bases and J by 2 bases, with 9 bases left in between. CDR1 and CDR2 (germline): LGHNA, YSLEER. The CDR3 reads CASSQDRTFTDTQYF. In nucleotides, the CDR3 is TGCGCCAGCAGCCAAGACAGGACTTTCACAGATACGCAGTATTTT.